These T cell receptor beta chains were read from a single sample in a study of T cell responses to AZD1222 COVID-19 vaccine. Produced via immunoSEQ multiplex PCR; TCRdb's table is partial and in-frame only. The table shows roughly 150,000 clones, with 85% to 95% occurring only once. The sample in question was peripheral blood, obtained 28 days after the second AZD1222 dose. The receptor set was obtained from an adult who received the AZD1222 COVID-19 vaccine. Both conserved end residues are part of each CDR3. Fields, in order: V gene, clone size, J gene, D gene, CDR3 protein, CDR3 DNA. A D gene is named only where the DNA matches it firmly. Only some rows state a clone size, as once, few, many or a class for expanded clones.

TRBV18	NA	TRBJ1-1	TRBD1	CASSPLDRGHGAFF	TGTGCCAGCTCACCTCTCGACAGGGGGCATGGGGCTTTCTTT
TRBV4-1	NA	TRBJ1-4	NA	CASSPPEGEATNEKLFF	TGCGCCAGCAGCCCCCCGGAGGGGGAAGCAACTAATGAAAAACTGTTTTTT
TRBV3-1/TRBV3-2	NA	TRBJ1-1	NA	CASSQGTVAEAFF	TGTGCCAGCAGCCAGGGTACGGTGGCTGAAGCTTTCTTT
TRBV5-1	NA	TRBJ2-7	TRBD2	CASSLVALAGENEQYF	TGCGCCAGCAGCTTGGTGGCACTAGCGGGAGAGAACGAGCAGTACTTC
TRBV11-1	NA	TRBJ2-7	TRBD2	CASSLVASGNYEQYF	TGTGCCAGCAGCTTAGTGGCTAGCGGGAACTACGAGCAGTACTTC
TRBV2	NA	TRBJ2-7	TRBD1	CASTRDRGYEQYF	TGTGCCAGTACCCGGGACAGGGGCTACGAGCAGTACTTC
TRBV10-1	NA	TRBJ2-7	NA	CASSDSLSSLEQYF	TGCGCCAGCAGTGACTCCCTATCCTCCTTGGAGCAGTACTTC
TRBV9	NA	TRBJ2-5	NA	CASSVGQGQWETQYF	TGTGCCAGCAGCGTAGGTCAGGGGCAGTGGGAGACCCAGTACTTC
TRBV30	NA	TRBJ2-3	TRBD2	CAWSPGRGGPDTQYF	TGTGCCTGGTCCCCGGGGCGGGGGGGCCCAGATACGCAGTATTTT
TRBV5-1	once	TRBJ1-1	TRBD1	CASRLQGANTEAFF	TGCGCCAGCAGGCTACAGGGGGCAAACACTGAAGCTTTCTTT
TRBV12-2	few	TRBJ1-3	NA	CASRLPVRDRGNGSGNTIYF	TGTGCAAGTCGCTTACCCGTCCGGGACAGGGGAAATGGCTCTGGAAACACCATATATTTT
TRBV7-8	NA	TRBJ1-2	NA	CASSLVAQLGGGPNYGYTF	TGTGCCAGCAGCTTAGTAGCACAGCTAGGTGGGGGACCTAACTATGGCTACACCTTC
TRBV4-2	NA	TRBJ1-1	NA	CASSHNRVMNTEAFF	TGTGCCAGCAGCCACAACAGGGTGATGAACACTGAAGCTTTCTTT
TRBV30	once	TRBJ1-2	NA	CAWSVLGAWGYTF	TGTGCCTGGAGTGTACTGGGGGCTTGGGGCTACACCTTC
TRBV3-1/TRBV3-2	NA	TRBJ2-5	NA	CASSQDSLLQETQYF	TGTGCCAGCAGCCAAGATAGTTTGCTCCAAGAGACCCAGTACTTC
TRBV6-5	NA	TRBJ1-1	NA	CASSPREANTEAFF	TGTGCCAGCAGTCCGAGGGAGGCGAACACTGAAGCTTTCTTT
TRBV7-8	NA	TRBJ2-1	TRBD2	CASSSGLGVNEQFF	TGTGCCAGCAGCTCGGGACTAGGGGTCAATGAGCAGTTCTTC
TRBV7-6	NA	TRBJ2-3	NA	CASGPRTSDAYTQYF	TGTGCCAGCGGACCTCGGACGAGCGACGCCTATACGCAGTATTTT
TRBV19	NA	TRBJ1-5	NA	CASSLEGNSNQPQHF	TGTGCCAGTAGTTTAGAGGGCAATAGCAATCAGCCCCAGCATTTT
TRBV6-6	NA	TRBJ2-1	NA	CASSYRGGHEQFF	TGTGCCAGCAGTTATAGGGGCGGACATGAGCAGTTCTTC
TRBV4-2	NA	TRBJ2-2	TRBD1	CASSHSPGQITGELFF	TGTGCCAGCAGCCACTCCCCGGGACAGATCACCGGGGAGCTGTTTTTT
TRBV12-3/TRBV12-4	NA	TRBJ1-2	NA	CASTPRDAYTF	TGTGCCAGCACCCCCCGCGATGCCTACACCTTC
TRBV2	NA	TRBJ2-1	TRBD2	CASFFGGSNEQFF	TGTGCCAGCTTTTTCGGGGGGAGCAATGAGCAGTTCTTC
TRBV5-4	NA	TRBJ2-1	NA	CASSWPRDTPTSNEQFF	TGTGCCAGCAGCTGGCCGAGGGACACACCTACTTCCAATGAGCAGTTCTTC
TRBV12-3/TRBV12-4	NA	TRBJ2-1	NA	CASSLSGNEQFF	TGTGCCAGCAGTTTAAGCGGCAATGAGCAGTTCTTC
TRBV9	NA	TRBJ2-7	NA	CASSVGGSSYEQYF	TGTGCCAGCAGCGTAGGGGGTAGCTCCTACGAGCAGTACTTC
TRBV29-1	NA	TRBJ1-1	NA	CSGTRLGTEAFF	TGCAGCGGGACCAGGTTGGGCACTGAAGCTTTCTTT
TRBV5-1	few	TRBJ1-1	NA	CASSLVVAAEAFF	TGCGCCAGCAGCTTGGTGGTGGCAGCTGAAGCTTTCTTT
TRBV3-1/TRBV3-2	NA	TRBJ1-2	TRBD1	CASSKRTGGAVGGYTF	TGTGCCAGCAGCAAGAGGACAGGGGGCGCAGTAGGTGGCTACACCTTC
TRBV6-1	NA	TRBJ1-4	NA	CASSGLGGLRKEKLFF	TGTGCCAGCAGTGGATTGGGGGGCCTAAGGAAGGAAAAACTGTTTTTT
TRBV5-1	NA	TRBJ2-6	NA	CASSSGSGANVLTF	TGCGCCAGCAGCTCCGGCTCTGGGGCCAACGTCCTGACTTTC
TRBV27	NA	TRBJ1-5	TRBD1	CASSLWGTGPKSNQPQHF	TGTGCCAGCAGTTTATGGGGGACAGGGCCTAAGAGCAATCAGCCCCAGCATTTT
TRBV13	NA	TRBJ2-1	NA	CASSLGGNYNEQFF	TGTGCCAGCAGCCTTGGCGGGAACTACAATGAGCAGTTCTTC
TRBV5-1	NA	TRBJ1-6	NA	CASSLRRGENSPLHF	TGCGCCAGCAGCTTGAGGAGGGGGGAAAATTCACCCCTCCACTTT
TRBV7-9	NA	TRBJ1-3	NA	CASSLSGSRNTIYF	TGTGCCAGCAGCTTAAGTGGGTCGAGAAACACCATATATTTT
TRBV7-9	NA	TRBJ2-7	NA	CASSLGSDSSYEQYF	TGTGCCAGCAGCTTAGGGAGCGATAGCTCCTACGAGCAGTACTTC
TRBV6-6	NA	TRBJ2-2	NA	CASSPQGTGELFF	TGTGCCAGCAGTCCACAGGGAACCGGGGAGCTGTTTTTT
TRBV18	NA	TRBJ1-3	NA	CASSSRGPGNTIYF	TGTGCCAGCTCAAGTCGGGGTCCTGGAAACACCATATATTTT
TRBV7-9	NA	TRBJ2-1	TRBD2	CASSLAGGPGNEQFF	TGTGCCAGCAGCCTAGCGGGAGGGCCTGGCAATGAGCAGTTCTTC
TRBV7-3	NA	TRBJ2-5	NA	CASSLTLVETQYF	TGTGCCAGCAGCTTAACCCTCGTAGAGACCCAGTACTTC
TRBV18	once	TRBJ2-7	NA	CASSAGGRAYEQYF	TGTGCCAGCTCGGCTGGGGGTAGGGCCTACGAGCAGTACTTC
TRBV15	NA	TRBJ1-1	NA	CATSGRGREAFF	TGTGCCACCAGCGGACGAGGACGTGAAGCTTTCTTT
TRBV28	NA	TRBJ2-1	NA	CASSLWESLPPEQFF	TGTGCCAGCAGTTTATGGGAGTCTCTTCCCCCTGAGCAGTTCTTC
TRBV27	NA	TRBJ2-1	NA	CASSRIPTPNNEQFF	TGTGCCAGCAGCCGGATTCCGACCCCGAACAATGAGCAGTTCTTC
TRBV12-5	NA	TRBJ1-2	TRBD1	CASGSGQVDGYTF	TGTGCTAGTGGGTCGGGACAGGTCGATGGCTACACCTTC
TRBV6-5	NA	TRBJ1-5	NA	CASSYTEGGQPQHF	TGTGCCAGCAGTTATACCGAAGGGGGTCAGCCCCAGCATTTT
TRBV18	NA	TRBJ1-2	TRBD1	CASSPKTGPRVGGYTF	TGTGCCAGCTCACCAAAGACAGGGCCTAGGGTGGGCGGCTACACCTTC
TRBV6-5	NA	TRBJ1-2	TRBD1	CASSYSGTGYSGYTF	TGTGCCAGCAGTTACTCGGGGACAGGGTATTCTGGCTACACCTTC
TRBV27	NA	TRBJ1-1	NA	CASSLGRLNTEAFF	TGTGCCAGCAGTTTGGGGCGGCTGAACACTGAAGCTTTCTTT
TRBV19	NA	TRBJ2-3	NA	CASTLDLTSTDTQYF	TGTGCCAGTACCCTAGACCTTACTAGCACAGATACGCAGTATTTT
TRBV5-1	NA	TRBJ1-6	TRBD1	CASSLTGQGFGSPLHF	TGCGCCAGCAGCTTGACGGGACAGGGGTTTGGTTCACCCCTCCACTTT
TRBV6-5	once	TRBJ2-1	NA	CASSYRIPYNEQFF	TGTGCCAGCAGTTACAGGATTCCTTACAATGAGCAGTTCTTC
TRBV12-3/TRBV12-4	NA	TRBJ1-2	NA	CASSLFHYGYTF	TGTGCCAGCAGTTTGTTCCACTATGGCTACACCTTC
TRBV6-6	NA	TRBJ2-7	TRBD2	CASSPPRGTSGRKGYEQYF	TGTGCCAGCAGTCCACCCCGCGGAACTAGCGGGAGAAAGGGCTACGAGCAGTACTTC
TRBV24-1	NA	TRBJ2-3	TRBD2	CATSASGGRTDTQYF	TGTGCCACCAGTGCCTCGGGAGGTCGCACAGATACGCAGTATTTT
TRBV19	NA	TRBJ1-6	NA	CASSRQTTYNSPLHF	TGTGCCAGTAGTAGGCAGACTACCTATAATTCACCCCTCCACTTT
TRBV25-1	NA	TRBJ1-4	TRBD1	CASGLQGAGEKLFF	TGTGCCAGCGGTTTACAGGGGGCAGGTGAAAAACTGTTTTTT
TRBV3-1/TRBV3-2	once	TRBJ2-7	TRBD2	CASSQRTSPAYEQYF	TGTGCCAGCAGCCAACGGACTAGCCCCGCCTACGAGCAGTACTTC
TRBV18	NA	TRBJ2-7	TRBD1	CASSRDRDNEQYF	TGTGCCAGCTCCCGGGACAGGGATAACGAGCAGTACTTC